What follows describes a single T cell receptor (beta chain). Its antigen is unidentified. The data belong to a study of blood T cells in healthy people across ages. CDR1 is DFQATT and CDR2 is SNEGSKA in the germline V gene (reference sequence). The CDR3 contains 14 residues. V lost 6 bases and J lost 1, with 14 bases in between. Study findings and constraints: Diversity was higher, and naive CD4+ cells more numerous, in long-lived donors than in aged donors.

Using a J-beta primer mix together with a sample-barcoded 5' primer, a second PCR was run for about 7 to 12 cycles. Via MiXCR, TCRdb re-called the 5' RACE reads, giving one row per CDR3 protein. This repertoire shows nearly 1 million distinct CDR3 sequences, roughly 51% found once; its top ten account for about 21%. Sequenced input: blood. This sequence joins TRBV20-1 and TRBJ2-3; tentative D call: TRBD2 (5 bases). The sequence was obtained from a woman between 55 and 75 years old in good health. As DNA, the CDR3 is TGCAGTGCCAGAAGCGGACTGCGCACAGATACGCAGTATTTT. This gives the protein CSARSGLRTDTQYF.